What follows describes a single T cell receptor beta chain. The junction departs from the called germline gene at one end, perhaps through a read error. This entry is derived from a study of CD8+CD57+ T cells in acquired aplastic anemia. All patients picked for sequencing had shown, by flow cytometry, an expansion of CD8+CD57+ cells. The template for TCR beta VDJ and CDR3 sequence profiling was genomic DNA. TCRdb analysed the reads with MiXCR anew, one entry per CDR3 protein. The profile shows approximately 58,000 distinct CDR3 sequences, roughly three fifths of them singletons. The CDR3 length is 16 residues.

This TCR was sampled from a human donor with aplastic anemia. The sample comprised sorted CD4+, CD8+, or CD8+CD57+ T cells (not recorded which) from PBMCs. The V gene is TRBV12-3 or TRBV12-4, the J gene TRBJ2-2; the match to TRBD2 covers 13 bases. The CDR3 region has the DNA TGTGCCAGCAGTCCAACTAGCGGGGGGGTGGCCGGGGAGCTGTCTTTT. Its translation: CASSPTSGGVAGELSF.